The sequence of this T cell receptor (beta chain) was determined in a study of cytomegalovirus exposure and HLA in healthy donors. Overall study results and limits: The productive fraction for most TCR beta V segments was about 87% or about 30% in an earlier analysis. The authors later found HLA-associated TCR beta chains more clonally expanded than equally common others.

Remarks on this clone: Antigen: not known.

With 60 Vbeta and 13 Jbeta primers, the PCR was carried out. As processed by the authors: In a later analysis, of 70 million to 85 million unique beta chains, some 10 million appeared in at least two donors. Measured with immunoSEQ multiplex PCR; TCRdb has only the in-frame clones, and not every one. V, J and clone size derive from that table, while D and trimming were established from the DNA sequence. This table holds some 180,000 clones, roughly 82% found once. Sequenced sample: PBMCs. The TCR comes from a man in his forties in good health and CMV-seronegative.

CDR3 coding DNA: TGTGCCATCAGAGACAGCGCAACTAATGAAAAACTGTTTTTT. As protein: CAIRDSATNEKLFF. The chain uses TRBV10-3 and TRBJ1-4; weak D call: TRBD1 (5 bases). Per germline, CDR1 ENHRY and CDR2 SYGVKD. Trimming removed 6 bases from V and 0 bases from J, with 8 bases in between. The CDR3 spans 14 residues.